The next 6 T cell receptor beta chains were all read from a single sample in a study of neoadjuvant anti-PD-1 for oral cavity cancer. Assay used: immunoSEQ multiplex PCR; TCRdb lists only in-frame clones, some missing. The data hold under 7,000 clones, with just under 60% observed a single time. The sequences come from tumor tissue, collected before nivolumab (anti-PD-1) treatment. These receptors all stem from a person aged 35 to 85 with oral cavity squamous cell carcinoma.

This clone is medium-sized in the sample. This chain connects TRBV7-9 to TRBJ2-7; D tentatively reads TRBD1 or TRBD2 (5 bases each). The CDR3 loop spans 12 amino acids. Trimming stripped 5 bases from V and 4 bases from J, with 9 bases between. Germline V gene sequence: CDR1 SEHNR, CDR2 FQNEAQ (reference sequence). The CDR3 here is CASSKRGYEQYF. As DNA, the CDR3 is TGTGCCAGCAGCAAGAGGGGATACGAGCAGTACTTC.

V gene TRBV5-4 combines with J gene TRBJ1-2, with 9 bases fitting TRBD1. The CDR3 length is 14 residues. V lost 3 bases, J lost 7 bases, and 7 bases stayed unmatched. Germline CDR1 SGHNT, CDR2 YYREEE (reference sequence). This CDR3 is CASSSGTGFGGYTF. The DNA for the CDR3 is TGTGCCAGCAGCTCCGGGACAGGGTTCGGTGGCTACACCTTC.

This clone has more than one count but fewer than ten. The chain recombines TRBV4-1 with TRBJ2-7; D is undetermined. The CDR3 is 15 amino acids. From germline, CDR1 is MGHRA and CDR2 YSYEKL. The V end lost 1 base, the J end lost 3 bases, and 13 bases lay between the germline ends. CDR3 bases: TGCGCCAGCAGCCAAGTTGCAGCCCCGATCTACGAGCAGTACTTC. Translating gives CASSQVAAPIYEQYF.

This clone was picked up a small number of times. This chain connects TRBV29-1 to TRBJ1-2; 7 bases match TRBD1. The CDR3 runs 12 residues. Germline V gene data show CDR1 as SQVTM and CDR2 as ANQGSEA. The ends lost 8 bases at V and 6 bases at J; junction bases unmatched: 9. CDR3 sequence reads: CSSGDRDNGYTF. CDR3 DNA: TGCAGCTCGGGAGACAGGGATAATGGCTACACCTTC.

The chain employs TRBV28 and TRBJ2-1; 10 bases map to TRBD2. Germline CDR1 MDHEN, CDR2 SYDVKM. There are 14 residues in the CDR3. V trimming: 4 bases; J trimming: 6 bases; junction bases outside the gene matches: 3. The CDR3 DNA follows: TGTGCCAGCAGTTCAGCGGGAGGGGCCAATGAGCAGTTCTTC. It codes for CASSSAGGANEQFF. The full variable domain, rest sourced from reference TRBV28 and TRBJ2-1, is DVKVTQSSRYLVKRTGEKVFLECVQDMDHENMFWYRQDPGLGLRLIYFSYDVKMKEKGDIPEGYSVSREKKERFSLILESASTNQTSMYLCASSSAGGANEQFFGPGTRLTVL.

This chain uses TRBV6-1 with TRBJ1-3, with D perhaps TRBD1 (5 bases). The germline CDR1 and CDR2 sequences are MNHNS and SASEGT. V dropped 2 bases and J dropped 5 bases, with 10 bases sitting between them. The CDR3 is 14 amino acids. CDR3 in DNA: TGTGCCAGCAGTGAACCAGGGACGCGAAACACCATATATTTT. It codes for CASSEPGTRNTIYF.